Each of the 25 T cell receptor beta chains below was sequenced from the same sample in a study of Ad26.COV2.S vaccination and SARS-CoV-2 variants. Produced via immunoSEQ multiplex PCR; TCRdb's table is partial and in-frame only. The sample holds roughly 450,000 clones, roughly 90% seen once. The treatment here: about 20 received Ad26.COV2.S at low or high dose, single or two shots; roughly five received placebo; per-sample allocation not given. Day 63 after the first vaccine or placebo injection was the time point for sampling. The sample was peripheral blood, taken in a trial of Ad26.COV2.S vaccine versus placebo. The origin of the receptors is a person between 18 and 65 years old who received the Ad26.COV2.S COVID-19 vaccine or a placebo.

The CDR3 here is CASSLAGVASYEQYF. DNA for the CDR3: TGTGCCAGCAGCTTAGCGGGAGTCGCCTCCTACGAGCAGTACTTC. The V and J genes are TRBV7-9 and TRBJ2-7, with a tentative D call TRBD2 (5 bases). V was trimmed by 0 bases and J by 0 bases, leaving 9 bases between them. Germline CDR1 SEHNR, CDR2 FQNEAQ (reference sequence). The CDR3 loop spans 15 amino acids.

The chain is built from TRBV19 and TRBJ2-2; the match to TRBD1 covers 7 bases. Germline CDR1 and CDR2: LNHDA and SQIVND (reference sequence). The CDR3 contains 17 residues. V lost 3 bases and J lost 0; bases outside the gene matches: 7. CDR3 protein: CASSMERGRANTGELFF. As DNA, the CDR3 is TGTGCCAGTAGTATGGAGAGGGGGCGCGCGAACACCGGGGAGCTGTTTTTT.

V and J are TRBV6-4 and TRBJ2-1; TRBD2 might be the D (5 bases). The CDR3 has 14 residues. Trimming cost V 6 bases and J 4 bases, with 13 bases left between them. Germline CDR1 MRHNA, CDR2 SNTAGT. CDR3 nucleotides: TGTGCCAGCAGCCGGGAAATCCTTTACAATGAGCAGTTCTTC. It is translated as CASSREILYNEQFF.

This clone was detected only a few times. The chain is built from TRBV9 and TRBJ2-3; 9 nucleotides agree with TRBD2. The V gene end was trimmed by 1 base and the J gene end by 1 base; junction bases not matched to a gene: 13. Germline V gene data show CDR1 as SGDLS and CDR2 as YYNGEE. This CDR3 is 19 amino acids long. The CDR3 DNA follows: TGTGCCAGCAGCGTAACCAACGCGGGAGGGCAATGGCGCACAGATACGCAGTATTTT. It encodes CASSVTNAGGQWRTDTQYF.

The rearrangement joins TRBV19 to TRBJ2-4; 7 nucleotides align to TRBD2. This CDR3 region has 17 residues. Germline CDR1 is LNHDA and CDR2 is SQIVND (reference sequence). V lost 3 bases to trimming and J lost 0 bases; unmatched junction nucleotides: 8. The CDR3 region is CASSISASGIAKNIQYF. For the CDR3, the DNA is TGTGCCAGTAGTATTTCTGCTAGCGGCATAGCCAAAAACATTCAGTACTTC.

The chain recombines TRBV7-2 with TRBJ1-2, with 9 bases lining up with TRBD1. The CDR3 runs 13 residues. V shed 5 bases, J shed 6 bases, and the junction held 4 bases outside the gene matches. The germline gives CDR1 SGHTA, CDR2 FQGNSA. CDR3 loop: CASSQGTGHGYTF. The CDR3 region has the DNA TGTGCCAGCAGCCAGGGGACAGGGCATGGCTACACCTTC.

The CDR3: CASSEGTANQPQHF. CDR3 DNA sequence: TGTGCCAGCAGTGAGGGAACAGCAAATCAGCCCCAGCATTTT. V gene TRBV2 combines with J gene TRBJ1-5; D uncertain. The V gene's germline CDR1 is SNHLY and CDR2 FYNNEI. This CDR3 is 14 amino acids long. Trimming pared 3 bases from V and 4 bases from J, leaving 10 bases between.

V gene TRBV28 combines with J gene TRBJ2-7, with TRBD2 matching over 7 bases. CDR1 MDHEN and CDR2 SYDVKM come from the germline V gene. The CDR3 has 17 amino acids. The J segment lost 2 bases and the V segment lost 6 bases, leaving 16 bases of the junction unmatched. DNA for the CDR3: TGTGCCAGCAGCTACCCGACTGAGCGGGGCCCGACCTACGAGCAGTACTTC. It is translated as CASSYPTERGPTYEQYF. The whole variable domain, remainder taken from reference TRBV28 and TRBJ2-7, is DVKVTQSSRYLVKRTGEKVFLECVQDMDHENMFWYRQDPGLGLRLIYFSYDVKMKEKGDIPEGYSVSREKKERFSLILESASTNQTSMYLCASSYPTERGPTYEQYFGPGTRLTVT.

This chain links TRBV27 with TRBJ2-1; 7 bases match TRBD2. This CDR3 contains 16 residues. V lost 2 bases and J lost 2; bases outside the gene matches: 6. CDR1 is MNHEY, CDR2 SMNVEV, per germline (reference sequence). This CDR3 is CASSLASGLPYNEQFF. CDR3 nucleotide sequence: TGTGCCAGCAGTTTAGCTAGCGGCCTGCCCTACAATGAGCAGTTCTTC.

The chain joins TRBV2 to TRBJ1-4; 7 positions agree with TRBD1. The CDR3 loop spans 14 amino acids. Germline V gene lookup returns CDR1 SNHLY and CDR2 FYNNEI. J gave up 7 bases and V 1 base, and 3 bases lay outside the gene matches. Written as DNA, the CDR3 is TGTGCCAGCAGTGAAGGACAGGGTAGTGAAAAACTGTTTTTT. Protein sequence: CASSEGQGSEKLFF.

As to this clone: The junction shows a germline mismatch at one end, possibly a read error. This chain joins TRBV30 and TRBJ1-4; D not certain. Germline V gene data show CDR1 as GTSNPN and CDR2 as SVGIG (reference sequence). CDR3 length: 11 residues. In DNA, the CDR3 is TGTGCCTGGGGCAAAGAGAGTGGACGGTATTTT. This codes for CAWGKESGRYF.

The chain uses TRBV9 and TRBJ2-3, with TRBD1 matching 9 bases. Germline loops: CDR1 SGDLS, CDR2 YYNGEE. V shed 0 bases and J 0 bases; nucleotides not matched to a gene: 2. The CDR3 has 16 amino acids. The CDR3, as DNA: TGTGCCAGCAGCGTAGGACAGGGGGGTAGCACAGATACGCAGTATTTT. This sequence encodes CASSVGQGGSTDTQYF.

This chain links TRBV5-5 with TRBJ2-1; no definite D call. Looked up from germline, CDR1 is SGHKS and CDR2 is YYEKEE (reference sequence). The ends were cut back, 0 bases at V and 8 bases at J, with 12 bases in the middle. There are 14 residues in the CDR3. As DNA, the CDR3 is TGTGCCAGCAGCTTGGCGTCTAGTCTATATGAGCAGTTCTTC. Translating it yields CASSLASSLYEQFF.

The chain has TRBV14 and TRBJ1-1, with D perhaps matching TRBD1 (5 bases). This CDR3 contains 13 residues. Germline V gives CDR1 SGHDN, CDR2 FVKESK. The V gene lost 5 bases and the J gene lost 3 bases, with 10 bases spanning the gap. The CDR3: CASSTGLDTEAFF. DNA for the CDR3: TGTGCCAGCAGCACGGGGCTCGACACTGAAGCTTTCTTT. The whole variable domain, filled in from reference TRBV14 and TRBJ1-1, reads EAGVTQFPSHSVIEKGQTVTLRCDPISGHDNLYWYRRVMGKEIKFLLHFVKESKQDESGMPNNRFLAERTGGTYSTLKVQPAELEDSGVYFCASSTGLDTEAFFGQGTRLTVV.

The J gene is TRBJ2-7, the V gene TRBV11-2; D perhaps matches TRBD2 (7 bases). The germline CDR1 and CDR2 sequences are SGHAT and FQNNGV. Trimming removed 1 base from V and 6 bases from J, with 16 bases in between. CDR3 size: 15 residues. The CDR3 region is CASSLVGKGGAEQYF. CDR3 DNA: TGTGCCAGCAGCTTAGTCGGGAAAGGGGGGGCCGAGCAGTACTTC.

CDR3 nucleotide sequence: TGCAGCGTTACGGGGGAGGCTGGAAACACCATATATTTT. Amino acid sequence: CSVTGEAGNTIYF. The V call is TRBV29-1, the J call TRBJ1-3; D is possibly TRBD1 (5 bases). The CDR3 covers 13 residues. Trimming shortened V by 5 bases and J by 2 bases, and 10 bases separated the two germline ends. Germline values: CDR1 SQVTM, CDR2 ANQGSEA.

This sequence joins TRBV5-8 and TRBJ1-2; tentative D call: TRBD1 (6 bases). CDR3 length equals 14 residues. V dropped 6 bases and J dropped 4 bases, with 16 bases sitting between them. Germline V gene lookup returns CDR1 SGHTS and CDR2 YDEGEE. CDR3 sequence (DNA): TGTGCCAGCAACAACGGCAGGGGTAGCTATGGCTACACCTTC. Its translation is CASNNGRGSYGYTF.

V usage is TRBV27 and J usage is TRBJ1-5, with 7 bases identical to TRBD1. The V gene end was trimmed by 5 bases and the J gene end by 4 bases; junction bases not matched to a gene: 5. The germline CDR1 and CDR2 sequences are MNHEY and SMNVEV (reference sequence). The CDR3 has 14 amino acids. CDR3 protein: CASSGDRANQPQHF. In DNA form, the CDR3 reads TGTGCCAGCAGTGGAGACAGGGCAAATCAGCCCCAGCATTTT.

The chain links TRBV30 to TRBJ1-2, with TRBD1 matching 9 bases. CDR1 GTSNPN and CDR2 SVGIG come from the germline V gene (reference sequence). This CDR3 spans 14 amino acids. J lost 8 bases, V lost 0 bases, and 7 bases had no gene match. CDR3 sequence (DNA): TGTGCCTGGAGTGTGGGACAGGGATTGAGCGGCTACACCTTC. This translates into CAWSVGQGLSGYTF.

V gene TRBV28 combines with J gene TRBJ2-7; D call uncertain. This CDR3 is 13 amino acids long. CDR1 and CDR2 (germline): MDHEN, SYDVKM. Trimming shortened V by 6 bases and J by 6 bases, and 15 bases separated the two germline ends. CDR3 DNA: TGTGCCAGCAGCCTACTCAATACGAGCGAGCAGTACTTC. Amino acid sequence: CASSLLNTSEQYF.

The chain links TRBV25-1 to TRBJ1-5; 7 bases map to TRBD1. Germline V gene lookup returns CDR1 MGHDK and CDR2 SYGVNS. V dropped 8 bases and J dropped 3; count of bases not matched to a gene: 4. The CDR3 runs to 13 residues. Here the CDR3 DNA reads TGTGCCAGCGGGGGACAGAACAATCAGCCCCAGCATTTT. Translation: CASGGQNNQPQHF.

CDR3 in DNA: TGTGCCAGCAGCTTTTCGTTGGACGGCGGATATGGCTACACCTTC. Its translation: CASSFSLDGGYGYTF. The J gene is TRBJ1-2, the V gene TRBV28; no reliable D call. Trimming took off 6 bases at V and 5 bases at J, with 19 bases between the two ends. The CDR3 covers 15 residues. Germline CDR1 and CDR2: MDHEN and SYDVKM.

This chain uses TRBV3-1 (or the pseudogene TRBV3-2) with TRBJ2-2, with D hard to call. The germline V gene has CDR1 LGHDT and CDR2 YNNKEL (reference sequence). The CDR3 consists of 16 residues. V gave up 6 bases and J gave up 4 bases, with 18 bases separating them. The CDR3 region is CASSLIPRVGTGELFF. The CDR3 DNA reads as TGTGCCAGCAGTCTGATCCCGAGAGTCGGCACCGGGGAGCTGTTTTTT.

The J gene is TRBJ2-7, the V gene TRBV5-6; D unresolved. The CDR3 runs to 12 residues. V was pared by 2 bases and J by 6 bases, with 9 bases between. Germline V gene lookup returns CDR1 SGHDT and CDR2 YYEEEE. The CDR3 reads CASSLVSREQYF. DNA of the CDR3: TGTGCCAGCAGCTTAGTCTCGCGCGAGCAGTACTTC. Complete variable domain (other parts from reference TRBV5-6 and TRBJ2-7): DAGVTQSPTHLIKTRGQQVTLRCSPKSGHDTVSWYQQALGQGPQFIFQYYEEEERQRGNFPDRFSGHQFPNYSSELNVNALLLGDSALYLCASSLVSREQYFGPGTRLTVT.

The rearrangement joins TRBV4-1 to TRBJ2-7; D gene uncertain. The CDR3 is 15 residues long. V lost 0 bases, J lost 2 bases, and 11 bases lay in between. The V gene's germline CDR1 is MGHRA and CDR2 YSYEKL. CDR3 DNA: TGCGCCAGCAGCCAAGATCTTAAGGAGACCTACGAGCAGTACTTC. It encodes CASSQDLKETYEQYF.